What follows is one T cell receptor (beta chain) and its context. The antigen is unknown. The germline gives CDR1 SQVTM, CDR2 ANQGSEA. The CDR3 has 15 residues. J gave up 8 bases and V 4 bases, and 10 bases lay outside the gene matches. This entry belongs to a study of cytomegalovirus exposure and HLA in healthy donors. With 60 Vbeta and 13 Jbeta primers, the PCR was carried out. Methods used by the authors: Roughly 10 million shared chains were among approximately 87 million unique TCR beta chains counted in a later analysis. TCRdb's copy holds only in-frame clones and misses some; the assay was immunoSEQ multiplex PCR. The V and J calls and the clone size are those of that table, but D and trimming were determined from the DNA. The sample has 100,000 to 150,000 clones, around four fifths seen once. Study-wide findings and caveats: There were 160 or so TCR beta chains listed as cytomegalovirus-associated.

The clonotype originates from a female donor in good health and CMV-seronegative. The source material was PBMCs. The chain combines TRBV29-1 with TRBJ2-1; the match to TRBD1 covers 11 bases. The CDR3 loop reads CSVGGTGQGVDEQFF. CDR3 nucleotides: TGCAGCGTTGGAGGTACGGGACAGGGGGTCGATGAGCAGTTCTTC.